A single sample is the source of the 9 T cell receptor beta chains below, sequenced in a study of shared clonotypes between healthy human individuals. Assay used: immunoSEQ multiplex PCR; TCRdb lists only in-frame clones, some missing. The table has about 92,000 clones, roughly three quarters seen once. Input material: memory CD8+ T cells sorted from blood. Described subset: CD45RO+ cells pooled with CCR7-negative TemRA cells. The receptors come from a young man in good health.

The chain has TRBV4-1 and TRBJ2-3, with no clear D. The germline gives CDR1 MGHRA, CDR2 YSYEKL. Trimming left V 3 bases short and J 4 bases short, with 5 bases between. The CDR3 loop spans 12 amino acids. The CDR3 region is CASSQIADTQYF. The CDR3 DNA reads as TGCGCCAGCAGCCAGATAGCAGATACGCAGTATTTT.

This clone was seen once. The chain links TRBV27 to TRBJ2-7, with 9 bases lining up with TRBD1. The CDR3 consists of 14 residues. The ends lost 6 bases at V and 3 bases at J; junction bases unmatched: 6. Germline V CDR1 and CDR2: MNHEY, SMNVEV (reference sequence). The CDR3 protein is CASSLQGASYEQYF. CDR3 coding DNA: TGTGCCAGCAGCTTACAGGGGGCTAGCTACGAGCAGTACTTC.

The chain carries TRBV7-2 and TRBJ1-2; D gene ambiguous. With 0 bases removed from V and 5 bases from J, the gap between germline ends came to 19 bases. Germline CDR1 SGHTA, CDR2 FQGNSA. The CDR3 length is 17 residues. CDR3 nucleotide sequence: TGTGCCAGCAGCTTAGCAGGTGACCAGGCCAGGCGGTATGGCTACACCTTC. Translation: CASSLAGDQARRYGYTF.

The chain combines TRBV9 with TRBJ1-2; D is possibly TRBD1 (5 bases). The CDR3 sequence is 13 residues long. Germline V gene sequence: CDR1 SGDLS, CDR2 YYNGEE. V gave up 0 bases and J gave up 5 bases, with 8 bases separating them. CDR3 sequence: CASSVEDIYGYTF. CDR3 coding DNA: TGTGCCAGCAGCGTAGAGGACATTTATGGCTACACCTTC.

The chain links TRBV5-1 to TRBJ2-7, with D perhaps matching TRBD1 (6 bases). Trimming left V 3 bases short and J 5 bases short, with 12 bases between. CDR3 size: 13 residues. In germline, CDR1 is SGHRS, CDR2 YFSETQ. CDR3 DNA sequence: TGCGCCAGCAGCTCCCAGGGGTCCAACGAGCAGTACTTC. It is translated as CASSSQGSNEQYF.

This chain connects TRBV16 to TRBJ2-7; no definite D call. V lost 1 base and J lost 4, with 5 bases in between. The CDR3 sequence is 12 residues long. Germline-derived CDR1 and CDR2 are KGHSY and FQNENV. Here the CDR3 DNA reads TGTGCCAGCAGCCAATTCGTGTACGAGCAGTACTTC. Translated: CASSQFVYEQYF.

The chain is built from TRBV4-2 and TRBJ2-1; a weak D match, TRBD1 (5 bases). With 0 bases removed from V and 5 bases from J, the gap between germline ends came to 11 bases. CDR3 length: 15 amino acids. Germline V gene data show CDR1 as LGHNA and CDR2 as YNFKEQ. The CDR3 loop reads CASSQDLARDNEQFF. The CDR3 DNA is TGTGCCAGCAGCCAAGATTTAGCCAGGGACAATGAGCAGTTCTTC.

The rearrangement uses TRBV11-3 and TRBJ2-3; maybe TRBD1 (6 bases). V lost 5 bases and J lost 4, with 13 bases in between. Germline V CDR1 and CDR2: SGHNT, YENEEA. The CDR3 runs to 14 residues. The DNA of the CDR3 is TGTGCCAGCAGCGCCTCGACAGGTCCAGATACGCAGTATTTT. It codes for CASSASTGPDTQYF.

V and J are TRBV28 and TRBJ2-7; the D gene is possibly TRBD1 (6 bases). The CDR3 has 12 amino acids. The V end lost 10 bases, the J end lost 0 bases, and 10 bases lay between the germline ends. Germline V gene sequence: CDR1 MDHEN, CDR2 SYDVKM. The CDR3 here is CATRTDSYEQYF. In DNA, the CDR3 is TGTGCCACCAGGACAGACTCCTACGAGCAGTACTTC.